There are a few counts of the clone carrying this T cell receptor beta chain. The sample originates from a study of patients and donors after allogeneic stem cell transplantation. Germline V gene lookup returns CDR1 DFQATT and CDR2 SNEGSKA (reference sequence). The CDR3 consists of 15 residues. The germline V and J ends were trimmed by 1 base and 0 bases, with 10 bases remaining between them. In TCRdb, the RT-PCR reads were re-called with MiXCR into one record per CDR3 protein. The table includes under 200,000 distinct CDR3 sequences, 25% to 35% detected once. This TCR was recovered from a human donor who was either an allogeneic HSCT recipient or a stem cell or donor lymphocyte infusion donor (not recorded which). It is not recorded whose cells these are; they may come from a transplant donor. Material for sequencing was blood, either unsorted or a sorted T cell fraction (not recorded which). The rearrangement joins TRBV20-1 to TRBJ1-5; no clear D gene. CDR3 in DNA: TGCAGTGCTAGAGGGGCAGCCCATAGCAATCAGCCCCAGCATTTT. Its protein product is CSARGAAHSNQPQHF.